The 22 T cell receptor beta chains reported below all come from one sample, sequenced in a study of Tregs in tolerant kidney transplant recipients. After about 6 days with irradiated graft donor PBMCs, CFSE-labeled recipient PBMCs were FACS-sorted. TCRdb's table, derived via immunoSEQ multiplex PCR, lists solely in-frame clones and lacks some. The data show around 15,000 clones, 53% seen once. Their antigen targets remain unknown. Source: CD4+ T cells from blood cultured with allogeneic cells, taken before the transplant. The origin of the receptors is a human patient who received a combined kidney and bone marrow transplant.

The rearrangement links TRBV15 to TRBJ2-2; 7 nucleotides agree with TRBD2. The CDR3 sequence is 16 residues long. The V segment lost 0 bases and the J segment 6 bases; nucleotides outside the gene matches: 7. CDR1 and CDR2 (germline): LNHNV, YYDKDF (reference sequence). CDR3 bases: TGTGCCACCAGCAGAGATCGGAGACTAGCCTCCGGGGAGCTGTTTTTT. Its translation: CATSRDRRLASGELFF.

In its sample, this clone was seen once. The chain couples TRBV7-3 to TRBJ2-3, with D perhaps matching TRBD1 (6 bases). The CDR3 is 13 residues long. CDR1 and CDR2 from the germline V gene are SGHTA and FQGTGA. Trimming pared 8 bases from V and 3 bases from J, leaving 12 bases between. The CDR3 nucleotides read TGTGCCAGCCGCGCAGGGGAGACAGATACGCAGTATTTT. Translating gives CASRAGETDTQYF. The full variable domain, completed using reference TRBV7-3 and TRBJ2-3, is GAGVSQTPSNKVTEKGKYVELRCDPISGHTALYWYRQSLGQGPEFLIYFQGTGAADDSGLPNDRFFAVRPEGSVSTLKIQRTERGDSAVYLCASRAGETDTQYFGPGTRLTVL.

The V and J genes are TRBV7-6 and TRBJ2-5; 7 nucleotides line up with TRBD2. V was pared by 3 bases and J by 4 bases, with 8 bases of the junction left unmatched. This CDR3 has 15 amino acids. CDR1 is SGHVS, CDR2 FNYEAQ, per germline. The CDR3 DNA sequence: TGTGCCAGCAGCTTGGGAGGGACGGGGGGAGAGACCCAGTACTTC. The encoded protein is CASSLGGTGGETQYF.

This clone was found a few times. This chain joins TRBV7-2 and TRBJ1-1; a weak D match, TRBD1 (5 bases). Germline values: CDR1 SGHTA, CDR2 FQGNSA. V gave up 5 bases and J gave up 2 bases, with 12 bases separating them. The CDR3 is made up of 14 amino acids. The CDR3 reads CASSRQGRNTEAFF. Written as DNA, the CDR3 is TGTGCCAGCAGCCGTCAGGGCAGAAACACTGAAGCTTTCTTT.

The V and J genes are TRBV2 and TRBJ2-5; 9 bases agree with TRBD2. Trimming at V came to 0 bases and at J to 2 bases, leaving 10 bases not matched to a gene. This CDR3 is built from 18 residues. Looked up from germline, CDR1 is SNHLY and CDR2 is FYNNEI. The CDR3 spells CASSEALPGLAGQETQYF. The DNA of the CDR3 is TGTGCCAGCAGTGAAGCGCTTCCCGGGCTAGCGGGACAAGAGACCCAGTACTTC.

This chain uses TRBV18 with TRBJ2-3; D not certain. V shed 3 bases and J shed 2 bases, with 15 bases lying between them. CDR3 length equals 16 residues. Germline CDR1 is KGHSH and CDR2 is LQKENI. The CDR3, as DNA: TGTGCCAGCTCACCGACCCGGCAGGTTCCCACAGATACGCAGTATTTT. It yields the protein CASSPTRQVPTDTQYF.

This clone was detected a few times. The chain combines TRBV6-6 with TRBJ2-7, with TRBD1 as a possible D gene (6 bases). This CDR3 contains 14 residues. The germline V gene has CDR1 MNHNY and CDR2 SVGAGI (reference sequence). Trimming stripped 3 bases from V and 1 base from J, with 10 bases between. The CDR3 sequence: CASSYWGPSYEQYF. CDR3 nucleotide sequence: TGTGCCAGCAGTTATTGGGGGCCGTCCTACGAGCAGTACTTC.

This clone came up a few times. CDR3 loop: CSVEVTSSEQYF. In DNA form, the CDR3 reads TGCAGCGTTGAAGTAACTAGCTCCGAGCAGTACTTC. The V and J genes are TRBV29-1 and TRBJ2-7; possible D gene TRBD2, 6 bases. V was cut by 1 base and J by 6 bases, with 10 bases left in between. Germline CDR1 and CDR2: SQVTM and ANQGSEA. The CDR3 totals 12 residues.

In its sample, this clone was seen a few times. The rearrangement uses TRBV7-9 and TRBJ2-3, with no clear D. The V gene's germline CDR1 is SEHNR and CDR2 FQNEAQ (reference sequence). Between the trimmed V and J ends, which lost 4 bases and 2 bases, there was a span of 4 bases. The CDR3 extends over 12 amino acids. The CDR3 DNA sequence: TGTGCCAGCAGCTCCCTCACAGATACGCAGTATTTT. Its translation: CASSSLTDTQYF.

CDR3 loop: CASSRLPRGTYEQYF. DNA for the CDR3: TGTGCCAGCAGTCGGCTCCCCAGGGGGACCTACGAGCAGTACTTC. The chain is built from TRBV27 and TRBJ2-7; TRBD1 agrees at 7 bases. V was clipped by 5 bases and J by 2 bases; unmatched bases: 9. This CDR3 comprises 15 residues. CDR1 is MNHEY and CDR2 is SMNVEV in the germline V gene (reference sequence).

J is TRBJ2-3 and V is TRBV6-1, with 7 bases matching TRBD2. Germline V gene lookup returns CDR1 MNHNS and CDR2 SASEGT. V was clipped by 6 bases and J by 1 base; unmatched bases: 1. This CDR3 has 13 residues. CDR3 DNA sequence: TGTGCCAGCAGACGGGAGGGCACAGATACGCAGTATTTT. Amino acid sequence: CASRREGTDTQYF.

The chain recombines TRBV4-3 with TRBJ2-7; a possible D gene is TRBD2 (5 bases). In germline, CDR1 is LGHNA, CDR2 YSLEER. The CDR3 spans 17 residues. The V end lost 0 bases, the J end lost 4 bases, and 19 bases lay between the germline ends. CDR3 protein: CASSQDEAETISYEQYF. Written as DNA, the CDR3 is TGCGCCAGCAGCCAAGATGAGGCCGAGACTATCAGTTACGAGCAGTACTTC.

This sequence joins TRBV7-2 and TRBJ2-3, with TRBD2 matching over 9 bases. This CDR3 has 16 amino acids. With 2 bases clipped from V and 2 bases from J, the junction kept 5 bases outside the gene matches. CDR1 and CDR2 from the germline V gene are SGHTA and FQGNSA. The CDR3 DNA reads as TGTGCCAGCAGCTTAAGACTAGCGGCCAACACAGATACGCAGTATTTT. Translated, it gives CASSLRLAANTDTQYF.

The V call is TRBV7-2, the J call TRBJ1-2; 8 bases are a match to TRBD1. This CDR3 comprises 14 residues. Trimming at V came to 4 bases and at J to 8 bases, leaving 9 bases not matched to a gene. Per germline, CDR1 SGHTA and CDR2 FQGNSA. The CDR3 nucleotides read TGTGCCAGCAGCTCCTCAGGGGGCGTTTACGGCTACACCTTC. Translated: CASSSSGGVYGYTF. Complete variable domain (other parts from reference TRBV7-2 and TRBJ1-2): GAGVSQSPSNKVTEKGKDVELRCDPISGHTALYWYRQSLGQGLEFLIYFQGNSAPDKSGLPSDRFSAERTGGSVSTLTIQRTQQEDSAVYLCASSSSGGVYGYTFGSGTRLTVV.

This clone was seen only a few times. The V gene is TRBV11-1, the J gene TRBJ2-1; D possibly corresponds to TRBD1 (5 bases). Trimming removed 5 bases at V and 7 bases at J, with 12 bases between. The CDR3 length is 13 residues. CDR1 SGHAT and CDR2 FQDESV come from the germline V gene (reference sequence). This chain's CDR3 is CASSPVGQNEQFF. CDR3 bases: TGTGCCAGCAGCCCCGTGGGGCAAAATGAGCAGTTCTTC.

V gene TRBV18 combines with J gene TRBJ2-1, with TRBD2 as a possible D gene (5 bases). From germline, CDR1 is KGHSH and CDR2 LQKENI. V gave up 6 bases and J gave up 4 bases, with 22 bases separating them. The CDR3 extends over 17 amino acids. CDR3: CASSARGEGPKYNEQFF. In DNA, the CDR3 is TGTGCCAGCTCCGCGCGAGGAGAGGGCCCAAAGTACAATGAGCAGTTCTTC. The variable domain in full, with the rest retrieved from reference TRBV18 and TRBJ2-1, is NAGVMQNPRHLVRRRGQEARLRCSPMKGHSHVYWYRQLPEEGLKFMVYLQKENIIDESGMPKERFSAEFPKEGPSILRIQQVVRGDSAAYFCASSARGEGPKYNEQFFGPGTRLTVL.

This clone was counted only a few times. CDR3 sequence (DNA): TGCGCCAGCAGCTTGCCCCTACTAGCGCTCCCCTATGGTGAGCAGTTCTTC. Translating gives CASSLPLLALPYGEQFF. This rearrangement joins TRBV5-1 to TRBJ2-1; 7 nucleotides match TRBD2. The CDR3 is 17 residues long. V shed 1 base and J 9 bases; nucleotides not matched to a gene: 16. Germline loops: CDR1 SGHRS, CDR2 YFSETQ. The full variable domain, with the rest looked up from reference TRBV5-1 and TRBJ2-1, is KAGVTQTPRYLIKTRGQQVTLSCSPISGHRSVSWYQQTPGQGLQFLFEYFSETQRNKGNFPGRFSGRQFSNSRSEMNVSTLELGDSALYLCASSLPLLALPYGEQFFGPGTRLTVL.

This clone occurred a few times. The chain has TRBV7-3 and TRBJ2-7; TRBD1 matches 7 bases. The CDR3 has 15 residues. V shed 6 bases and J 3 bases; nucleotides not matched to a gene: 11. From germline, CDR1 is SGHTA and CDR2 FQGTGA. The CDR3 DNA sequence: TGTGCCAGCAGTTTATCGTCCGGGACAGTCTACGAGCAGTACTTC. The encoded protein is CASSLSSGTVYEQYF. The whole variable domain, filled in from reference TRBV7-3 and TRBJ2-7, reads GAGVSQTPSNKVTEKGKYVELRCDPISGHTALYWYRQSLGQGPEFLIYFQGTGAADDSGLPNDRFFAVRPEGSVSTLKIQRTERGDSAVYLCASSLSSGTVYEQYFGPGTRLTVT.

In its sample, this clone ranks as medium-sized. This chain connects TRBV6-6 to TRBJ2-3; TRBD1 aligns across 9 bases. CDR1 is MNHNY, CDR2 SVGAGI, per germline (reference sequence). The CDR3 consists of 16 residues. V lost 8 bases, J lost 2 bases, and 11 bases stayed unmatched. DNA of the CDR3: TGTGCCAGCCAAGGACAGGGGACGATATCCACAGATACGCAGTATTTT. As protein: CASQGQGTISTDTQYF.

V usage is TRBV6-5 and J usage is TRBJ1-1, with 9 bases fitting TRBD1. This CDR3 has 14 amino acids. Germline V gene lookup returns CDR1 MNHEY and CDR2 SVGAGI. V lost 7 bases to trimming and J lost 10 bases; unmatched junction nucleotides: 13. The CDR3 is CASTQSYRGRLAFF. The CDR3 nucleotides read TGTGCCAGCACCCAATCGTACAGGGGGCGCTTAGCTTTCTTT.

The J gene is TRBJ1-2, the V gene TRBV18; no firm D call. This CDR3 is built from 11 residues. Germline assignment: CDR1 KGHSH and CDR2 LQKENI. V was cut by 3 bases and J by 6 bases, with 5 bases left in between. DNA of the CDR3: TGTGCCAGCTCACCGAGTGATGGCTACACCTTC. Protein sequence: CASSPSDGYTF.

This clone was counted only a few times. The V call is TRBV6-1, the J call TRBJ2-1, with TRBD2 identical over 9 bases. V was pared by 11 bases and J by 1 base, with 9 bases of the junction left unmatched. The length of the CDR3 is 15 residues. The germline V gene has CDR1 MNHNS and CDR2 SASEGT. The CDR3 loop is CAAWSLAGSYNEQFF. The CDR3 nucleotides are TGTGCCGCGTGGTCTCTAGCGGGGTCCTACAATGAGCAGTTCTTC.